Shown below are 15 T cell receptor beta chains from a single sample sequenced in a study of blood T cell repertoires in COVID-19 (TCRdb year 2020). The library was obtained by the immunoSEQ multiplex PCR assay. The immuneACCESS repertoire file appears here via TCRdb, limited to in-frame rearrangements. These files lack a portion of the clones; in checked studies, under half of the deficit traces to unresolved V genes, and the cause of the others is not known. The sample table shows approximately 76,000 clones, and about 93% are seen once. Approximately 8% of the sample lies in the top ten. The sample comprised peripheral blood. All receptors derive from a human donor in a cohort sampled during active COVID-19.

The chain links TRBV6-5 to TRBJ2-7; TRBD1 agrees at 7 bases. The CDR3 is made up of 15 amino acids. The germline CDR1 and CDR2 sequences are MNHEY and SVGAGI. J lost 6 bases, V lost 2 bases, and 10 bases had no gene match. In DNA, the CDR3 is TGTGCCAGCAGTTACCGACAGGGAGCCGATCTCGAGCAGTACTTC. Translation: CASSYRQGADLEQYF.

This chain connects TRBV7-8 to TRBJ1-1; D possibly corresponds to TRBD1 (5 bases). The germline V gene has CDR1 SGHVS and CDR2 FQNEAQ. Trimming shortened V by 1 base and J by 5 bases, and 14 bases separated the two germline ends. CDR3 size: 15 residues. The CDR3 coding sequence is TGTGCCAGCAGCTTAGGACCGGGGGGGTGGACTGAAGCTTTCTTT. It translates to CASSLGPGGWTEAFF. The whole variable domain, remainder taken from reference TRBV7-8 and TRBJ1-1, is GAGVSQSPRYKVAKRGQDVALRCDPISGHVSLFWYQQALGQGPEFLTYFQNEAQLDKSGLPSDRFFAERPEGSVSTLKIQRTQQEDSAVYLCASSLGPGGWTEAFFGQGTRLTVV.

The chain combines TRBV2 with TRBJ1-6, with D perhaps matching TRBD1 (5 bases). Between the trimmed V and J ends, which lost 6 bases and 6 bases, there was a span of 9 bases. Germline V gives CDR1 SNHLY, CDR2 FYNNEI. This CDR3 is 13 amino acids long. The CDR3 spells CASRGDLNSPLHF. The CDR3 DNA follows: TGTGCCAGCAGAGGGGATCTTAATTCACCCCTCCACTTT. Variable domain in full (rest from reference TRBV2 and TRBJ1-6): EPEVTQTPSHQVTQMGQEVILRCVPISNHLYFYWYRQILGQKVEFLVSFYNNEISEKSEIFDDQFSVERPDGSNFTLKIRSTKLEDSAMYFCASRGDLNSPLHFGNGTRLTVT.

The rearrangement links TRBV7-5 to TRBJ1-5; the table's D call, TRBD1, was not checked against the DNA. TRBV7-5 has pseudogene status. The CDR3 runs 18 residues. The CDR3 loop reads CVRSSTGTNQRYNQPQHF. The DNA of the CDR3 is TGTGTCAGAAGCTCAACCGGGACAAACCAGAGATACAATCAGCCCCAGCATTTT.

The chain is built from TRBV24-1 and TRBJ2-7; no clear D gene. This CDR3 has 12 residues. V was pared by 3 bases and J by 6 bases, with 8 bases between. Germline CDR1 reads KGHDR; CDR2 reads SFDVKD. The DNA for the CDR3 is TGTGCCACCAGTGATCCCACAAGCGAGCAGTACTTC. This translates into CATSDPTSEQYF.

This clone occurred a few times. The rearrangement links TRBV4-1 to TRBJ1-2; weak D call: TRBD1 (5 bases). Germline CDR1 is MGHRA and CDR2 is YSYEKL. Trimming cost V 1 base and J 4 bases, with 13 bases left between them. The CDR3 sequence is 15 residues long. The CDR3 sequence is CASSQVDSPLYGYTF. The CDR3, as DNA: TGCGCCAGCAGCCAAGTTGACAGCCCCCTCTATGGCTACACCTTC.

The chain recombines TRBV19 with TRBJ1-1, with D unresolved. Trimming pared 5 bases from V and 4 bases from J, leaving 11 bases between. The germline V gene has CDR1 LNHDA and CDR2 SQIVND (reference sequence). The CDR3 has 13 residues. Here the CDR3 DNA reads TGTGCCAGTAGTTCCCTAGCTCGCACTGAAGCTTTCTTT. As protein: CASSSLARTEAFF.

The chain's CDR3 is CASSEARRTASGNTIYF. As DNA, the CDR3 is TGTGCCAGCAGTGAAGCCCGACGGACAGCCTCTGGAAACACCATATATTTT. The chain has TRBV6-1 and TRBJ1-3; weak D call: TRBD1 (6 bases). Germline assignment: CDR1 MNHNS and CDR2 SASEGT. Trimming pared 0 bases from V and 0 bases from J, leaving 12 bases between. This CDR3 is 17 amino acids long.

The chain recombines TRBV7-2 with TRBJ2-2; TRBD2 agrees at 8 bases. With 5 bases clipped from V and 5 bases from J, the junction kept 4 bases outside the gene matches. Germline assignment: CDR1 SGHTA and CDR2 FQGNSA. This CDR3 comprises 14 residues. The CDR3 is CASSRTSRTGELFF. CDR3 in DNA: TGTGCCAGCAGCAGGACTAGCCGGACCGGGGAGCTGTTTTTT.

In this sample, this clone turned up once. The J gene is TRBJ1-6, the V gene TRBV28, with 7 bases that match TRBD1. Germline assignment: CDR1 MDHEN and CDR2 SYDVKM. This CDR3 has 15 amino acids. Losses at the gene ends were 2 bases for V and 10 bases for J; bases not matched to a gene: 8. This chain's CDR3 is CASSLPDRVNSPLHF. CDR3 nucleotides: TGTGCCAGCAGTTTACCTGACAGGGTAAACTCACCCCTCCACTTT.

The chain combines TRBV19 with TRBJ2-7; 7 bases are a match to TRBD1. This CDR3 is built from 18 residues. The V segment lost 6 bases and the J segment 0 bases; nucleotides outside the gene matches: 17. CDR1 and CDR2 from the germline V gene are LNHDA and SQIVND (reference sequence). CDR3 sequence reads: CASSRTLTGISGSYEQYF. The CDR3 nucleotides read TGTGCCAGTAGCAGGACGCTGACAGGGATTTCTGGCTCCTACGAGCAGTACTTC. Combining the CDR3 with reference TRBV19 and TRBJ2-7 gives the whole variable domain DGGITQSPKYLFRKEGQNVTLSCEQNLNHDAMYWYRQDPGQGLRLIYYSQIVNDFQKGDIAEGYSVSREKKESFPLTVTSAQKNPTAFYLCASSRTLTGISGSYEQYFGPGTRLTVT.

The V call is TRBV12-3 or TRBV12-4, the J call TRBJ2-7, with 9 bases aligning to TRBD1. This CDR3 is built from 13 residues. J gave up 5 bases and V 1 base, and 0 bases lay outside the gene matches. CDR3 amino acids: CASSLDRGHEQYF. The CDR3 DNA sequence: TGTGCCAGCAGTTTAGACAGGGGGCACGAGCAGTACTTC.

V and J are TRBV28 and TRBJ1-1; perhaps TRBD1 as D (6 bases). Germline CDR1 and CDR2: MDHEN and SYDVKM. V dropped 1 base and J dropped 11 bases, with 14 bases sitting between them. The CDR3 is made up of 13 amino acids. The CDR3 loop is CASSLYREGKAFF. In DNA, the CDR3 is TGTGCCAGCAGTTTATACAGGGAGGGAAAGGCTTTCTTT.

V is TRBV4-1 and J is TRBJ1-4; possibly TRBD1 for D (6 bases). The CDR3 contains 14 residues. Germline lookup yields CDR1 MGHRA and CDR2 YSYEKL. The V and J ends lost 0 bases and 8 bases respectively, with 10 bases between them. The CDR3 sequence is CASSQDPRGEKLFF. In DNA form, the CDR3 reads TGCGCCAGCAGCCAAGATCCCAGGGGCGAAAAACTGTTTTTT.

The chain couples TRBV7-8 to TRBJ1-2; 7 bases line up with TRBD1. J lost 0 bases, V lost 3 bases, and 7 bases had no gene match. The CDR3 consists of 16 residues. Germline V gene lookup returns CDR1 SGHVS and CDR2 FQNEAQ. The CDR3 DNA sequence: TGTGCCAGCAGCTTTGGCAGGGGGGTATCTAACTATGGCTACACCTTC. This codes for CASSFGRGVSNYGYTF.